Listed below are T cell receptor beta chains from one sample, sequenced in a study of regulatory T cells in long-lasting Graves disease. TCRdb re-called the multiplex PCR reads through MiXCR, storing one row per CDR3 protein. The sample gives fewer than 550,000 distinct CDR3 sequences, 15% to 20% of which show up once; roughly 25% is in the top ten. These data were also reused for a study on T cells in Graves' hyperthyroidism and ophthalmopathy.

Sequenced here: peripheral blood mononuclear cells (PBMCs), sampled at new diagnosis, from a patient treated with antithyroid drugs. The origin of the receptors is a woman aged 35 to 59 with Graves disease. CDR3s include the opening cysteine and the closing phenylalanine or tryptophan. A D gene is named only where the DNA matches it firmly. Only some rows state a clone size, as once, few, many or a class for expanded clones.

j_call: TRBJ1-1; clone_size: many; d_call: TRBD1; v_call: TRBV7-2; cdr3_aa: CASIDGQGENTEAFF; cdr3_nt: TGTGCCAGCATCGATGGACAGGGGGAGAACACTGAAGCTTTCTTT
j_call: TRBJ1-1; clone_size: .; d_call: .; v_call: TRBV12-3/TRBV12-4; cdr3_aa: CASSSLAWAFF; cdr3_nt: TGTGCCAGCAGTTCGTTGGCGTGGGCTTTCTTT
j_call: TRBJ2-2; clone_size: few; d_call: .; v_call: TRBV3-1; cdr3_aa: CASSQVAGANTGELFF; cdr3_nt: TGTGCCAGCAGCCAAGTTGCCGGTGCGAACACCGGGGAGCTGTTTTTT
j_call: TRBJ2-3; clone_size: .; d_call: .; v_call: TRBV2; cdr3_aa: CARRAQYGTDTQYF; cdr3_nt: TGTGCCAGAAGGGCACAGTATGGCACAGATACGCAGTATTTT
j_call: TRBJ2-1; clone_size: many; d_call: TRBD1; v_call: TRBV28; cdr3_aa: CASSIPGQGINEQFF; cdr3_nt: TGTGCCAGCAGTATACCGGGACAGGGTATCAATGAGCAGTTCTTC
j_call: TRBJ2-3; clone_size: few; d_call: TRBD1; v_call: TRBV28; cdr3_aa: CASRDLDRGPDTQYF; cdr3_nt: TGTGCCAGCAGAGACCTGGACAGGGGACCAGATACGCAGTATTTT
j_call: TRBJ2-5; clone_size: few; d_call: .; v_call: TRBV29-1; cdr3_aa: CSVRGAGKETQYF; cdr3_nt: TGCAGCGTCAGGGGGGCGGGAAAGGAGACCCAGTACTTC
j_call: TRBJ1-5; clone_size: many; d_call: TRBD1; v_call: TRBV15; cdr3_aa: CATSRPGTGAHNQPQHF; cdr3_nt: TGTGCCACCAGCAGACCCGGGACAGGGGCCCACAATCAGCCCCAGCATTTT
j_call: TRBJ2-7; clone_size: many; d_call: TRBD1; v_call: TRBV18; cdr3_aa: CASSPQPGQGGHEQYF; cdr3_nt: TGTGCCAGCTCACCTCAACCGGGACAGGGGGGACACGAGCAGTACTTC
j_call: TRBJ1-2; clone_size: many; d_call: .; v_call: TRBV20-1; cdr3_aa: CSATPFLQDGYTF; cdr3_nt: TGCAGTGCTACACCATTTCTACAGGATGGCTACACCTTC
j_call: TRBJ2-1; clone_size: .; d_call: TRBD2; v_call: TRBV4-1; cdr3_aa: CASSRNLGLAGGLSSYNEQFF; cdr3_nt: TGCGCCAGCAGCCGCAACTTGGGACTAGCGGGGGGGTTAAGCTCCTACAATGAGCAGTTCTTC
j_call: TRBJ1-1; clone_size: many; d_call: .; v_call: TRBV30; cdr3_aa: CAWSLGHRNTEAFF; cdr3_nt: TGTGCCTGGAGCCTAGGACACCGGAACACTGAAGCTTTCTTT
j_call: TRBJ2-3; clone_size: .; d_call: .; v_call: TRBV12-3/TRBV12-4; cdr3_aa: CASSFQPTLTDTQYF; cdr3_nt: TGTGCCAGCAGTTTCCAGCCAACCCTCACAGATACGCAGTATTTT
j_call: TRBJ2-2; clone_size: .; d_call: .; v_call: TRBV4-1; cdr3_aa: CASSQDSSFITGELFF; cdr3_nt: TGCGCCAGCAGCCAAGATTCTAGTTTTATCACCGGGGAGCTGTTTTTT
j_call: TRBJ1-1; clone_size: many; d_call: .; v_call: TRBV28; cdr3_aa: CASGRERTEAFF; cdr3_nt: TGTGCCAGTGGGCGTGAGCGCACTGAAGCTTTCTTT
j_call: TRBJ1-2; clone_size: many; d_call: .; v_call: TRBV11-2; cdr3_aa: CASSLLSLPGYTF; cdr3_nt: TGTGCCAGCAGCTTACTTAGCTTACCCGGCTACACCTTC
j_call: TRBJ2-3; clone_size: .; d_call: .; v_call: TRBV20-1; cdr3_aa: CSASAQSTDTQYF; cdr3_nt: TGCAGTGCGTCGGCCCAGAGCACAGATACGCAGTATTTT
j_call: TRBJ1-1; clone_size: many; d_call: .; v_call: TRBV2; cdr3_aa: CATKGGMGTEAFF; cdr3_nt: TGTGCCACTAAAGGTGGCATGGGCACTGAAGCTTTCTTT
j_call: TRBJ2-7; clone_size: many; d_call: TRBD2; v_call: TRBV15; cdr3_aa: CATSKSGVKYEQYF; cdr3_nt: TGTGCCACCAGCAAGAGCGGGGTTAAGTACGAGCAGTACTTC
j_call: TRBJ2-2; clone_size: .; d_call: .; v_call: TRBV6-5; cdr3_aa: CASSYDSANTGELFF; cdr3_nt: TGTGCCAGCAGTTATGACAGCGCGAACACCGGGGAGCTGTTTTTT
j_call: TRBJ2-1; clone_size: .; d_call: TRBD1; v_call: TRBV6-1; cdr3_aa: CASTSEGQGGLNEQFF; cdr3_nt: TGTGCCAGCACCTCAGAAGGACAGGGGGGGTTGAATGAGCAGTTCTTC
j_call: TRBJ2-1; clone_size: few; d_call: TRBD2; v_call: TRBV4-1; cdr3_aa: CASSQRPSGETSGYNEQFF; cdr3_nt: TGCGCCAGCAGCCAAAGGCCTAGCGGGGAAACATCGGGCTACAATGAGCAGTTCTTC
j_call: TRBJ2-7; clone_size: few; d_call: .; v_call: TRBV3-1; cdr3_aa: CASSHHLRGVGDEQYF; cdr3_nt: TGTGCCAGCAGCCACCACTTGAGGGGGGTGGGGGACGAGCAGTACTTC
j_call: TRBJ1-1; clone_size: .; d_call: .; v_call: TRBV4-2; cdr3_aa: CATRQENTEAFF; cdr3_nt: TGTGCCACTAGACAGGAGAACACTGAAGCTTTCTTT
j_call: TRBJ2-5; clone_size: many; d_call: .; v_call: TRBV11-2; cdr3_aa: CASSLFPRGPPKETQYF; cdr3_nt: TGTGCCAGCAGCTTATTTCCCCGGGGCCCACCTAAAGAGACCCAGTACTTC
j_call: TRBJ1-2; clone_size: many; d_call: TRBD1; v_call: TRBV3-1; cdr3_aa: CASSQQGQYYGYTF; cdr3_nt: TGTGCCAGCAGCCAGCAGGGACAGTACTATGGCTACACCTTC
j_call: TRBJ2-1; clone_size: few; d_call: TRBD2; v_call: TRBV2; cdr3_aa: CASSEALAGGSEQFF; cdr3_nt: TGTGCCAGCAGTGAAGCCCTAGCGGGGGGCAGTGAGCAGTTCTTC
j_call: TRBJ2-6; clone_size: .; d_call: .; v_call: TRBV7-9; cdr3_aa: CASRPRAFTPSGANVLTF; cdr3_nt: TGTGCCAGCAGGCCCCGGGCCTTCACCCCCTCTGGGGCCAACGTCCTGACTTTC
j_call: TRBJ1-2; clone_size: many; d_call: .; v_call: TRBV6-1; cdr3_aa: CASKDSLYGYTF; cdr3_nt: TGTGCCAGCAAGGACAGTCTGTATGGCTACACCTTC
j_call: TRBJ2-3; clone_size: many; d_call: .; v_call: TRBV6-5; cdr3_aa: CASSYGRGAGDTQYF; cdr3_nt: TGTGCCAGCAGTTACGGTCGGGGGGCAGGAGATACGCAGTATTTT
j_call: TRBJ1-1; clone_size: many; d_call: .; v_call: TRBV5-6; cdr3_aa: CASSLDVGGAFF; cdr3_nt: TGTGCCAGCAGCTTAGATGTTGGGGGAGCTTTCTTT
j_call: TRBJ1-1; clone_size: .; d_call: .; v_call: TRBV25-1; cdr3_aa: CASSEGGGREAFF; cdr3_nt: TGTGCCAGCAGTGAAGGGGGAGGCAGGGAAGCTTTCTTT
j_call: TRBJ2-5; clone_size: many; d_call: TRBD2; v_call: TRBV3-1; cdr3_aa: CASSPGLAGMETQYF; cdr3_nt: TGTGCCAGCAGCCCAGGACTAGCGGGGATGGAGACCCAGTACTTC
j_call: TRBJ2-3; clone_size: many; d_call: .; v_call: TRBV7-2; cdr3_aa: CASSLRLADTQYF; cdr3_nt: TGTGCCAGCAGCCTCAGGCTAGCAGATACGCAGTATTTT
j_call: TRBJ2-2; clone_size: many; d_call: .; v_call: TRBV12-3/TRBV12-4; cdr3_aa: CASSSREGGPAGELFF; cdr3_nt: TGTGCCAGCAGTTCTAGGGAGGGGGGGCCTGCCGGGGAGCTGTTTTTT
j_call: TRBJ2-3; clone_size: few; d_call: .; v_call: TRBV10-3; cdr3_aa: CAISSSPGQSNTDTQYF; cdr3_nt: TGTGCCATCAGTTCCTCACCAGGACAGTCTAACACAGATACGCAGTATTTT
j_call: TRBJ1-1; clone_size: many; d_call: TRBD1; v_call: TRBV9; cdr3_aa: CASSPNRGRGTEAFF; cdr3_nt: TGTGCCAGCAGCCCAAACAGGGGCAGGGGCACTGAAGCTTTCTTT
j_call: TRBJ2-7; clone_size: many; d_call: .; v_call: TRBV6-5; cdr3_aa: CASSYSRGFAYEQYF; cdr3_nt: TGTGCCAGCAGTTACTCGAGGGGGTTTGCCTACGAGCAGTACTTC
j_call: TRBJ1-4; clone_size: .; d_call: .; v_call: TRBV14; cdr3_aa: CASSPWTHATNEKLFF; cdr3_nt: TGTGCCAGCAGCCCCTGGACACACGCAACTAATGAAAAACTGTTTTTT